The rows below give T cell receptor beta chains drawn from one sample of a study of T cell responses to AZD1222 COVID-19 vaccine. Only in-frame clones appear in the TCRdb table, and some are missing; sequencing was by immunoSEQ multiplex PCR. Altogether 110,000 or so clones are present, roughly 80% being singletons, with the ten largest covering 5%. The starting material was peripheral blood, obtained on day 0 of AZD1222 vaccination. The receptors shown here come from an adult in good health. Both conserved end residues are part of each CDR3. The D gene is left open where the match is weak. Size is omitted from some rows. Given values are once, few, many or a class for expanded clones.

J gene,D gene,V gene,clone size,CDR3 DNA,CDR3 protein
TRBJ2-7,TRBD2,TRBV5-4,NA,TGTGCCAGCAGCCCGGGGGGCTACGAGCAGTACTTC,CASSPGGYEQYF
TRBJ2-2,NA,TRBV30,NA,TGTGCCTGGGGGTATACCCCCGGGGAGCTGTTTTTT,CAWGYTPGELFF
TRBJ2-1,TRBD1,TRBV14,NA,TGTGCCAGCAGCGCCCGGGACAGGGGAAATGAGCAGTTCTTC,CASSARDRGNEQFF
TRBJ2-7,NA,TRBV15,NA,TGTGCCACCAGCAGAGAACTTAGTTACGAGCAGTACTTC,CATSRELSYEQYF
TRBJ1-1,NA,TRBV3-1/TRBV3-2,once,TGTGCCAGCAGCTACAGGTCCACTGAAGCTTTCTTT,CASSYRSTEAFF
TRBJ1-5,NA,TRBV7-8,NA,TGTGCCAGCAGCTTACTAAGCCCTGGGACGGCCTATTTT,CASSLLSPGTAYF
TRBJ1-6,NA,TRBV3-1/TRBV3-2,NA,TGTGCCAGCAGCCAAGCTTCCCAGTCTAATTCACCCCTCCACTTT,CASSQASQSNSPLHF
TRBJ1-1,TRBD1,TRBV29-1,NA,TGCAGCGTCAGGGACAGGATGAACACTGAAGCTTTCTTT,CSVRDRMNTEAFF
TRBJ1-1,TRBD1,TRBV3-1/TRBV3-2,once,TGTGCCAGCAGCCAAACGGGTGCCGGGACAGGGAGGAACACTGAAGCTTTCTTT,CASSQTGAGTGRNTEAFF
TRBJ2-2,TRBD1,TRBV25-1,once,TGTGCCAGCCGGACAGGGCCGAACACCGGGGAGCTGTTTTTT,CASRTGPNTGELFF
TRBJ1-2,TRBD1,TRBV14,once,TGTGCCAGCAGCCTTTACCAGGGGGCCAACTATGGCTACACCTTC,CASSLYQGANYGYTF
TRBJ1-1,NA,TRBV5-1,few,TGCGCCAGCAGCTCAAACAGGGACAACACTGAAGCTTTCTTT,CASSSNRDNTEAFF
TRBJ1-3,NA,TRBV12-3/TRBV12-4,once,TGTGCCAGCAGATTCGTCTCTGGAAACACCATATATTTT,CASRFVSGNTIYF
TRBJ1-1,NA,TRBV3-1/TRBV3-2,NA,TGTGCCAGCTCTGACAGGAACACTGAAGCTTTCTTT,CASSDRNTEAFF
TRBJ1-2,TRBD1,TRBV3-1/TRBV3-2,NA,TGTGCCAGCAGCCAAATTAGGGACAGGGACTATGGCTACACCTTC,CASSQIRDRDYGYTF
TRBJ2-1,NA,TRBV2,NA,TGTGCCCGTCAGGGAACCGGCTACAATGAGCAGTTCTTC,CARQGTGYNEQFF
TRBJ1-4,NA,TRBV5-1,NA,TGCGCCAGCAGCTTGTCTCCGGAGGAAAAACTGTTTTTT,CASSLSPEEKLFF
TRBJ2-5,TRBD2,TRBV2,NA,TGTGCCACCCGAGAATCATGGAGGCGGGGGTCGTCCCAGTACTTC,CATRESWRRGSSQYF
TRBJ1-1,NA,TRBV4-1,NA,TGCGCCAGCAGCCAAGTTGGGGCAGCTGTCGGGGAAGCTTTCTTT,CASSQVGAAVGEAFF
TRBJ2-1,NA,TRBV5-6,once,TGTGCCAGCAGCTTTTATCTCCCAAATGAGCAGTTCTTC,CASSFYLPNEQFF
TRBJ1-5,NA,TRBV2,NA,TGTGCCAGCAGCGATCACGGGGCTGTAGGACTCGCCCATCAGCCCCAGCATTTT,CASSDHGAVGLAHQPQHF
TRBJ1-2,NA,TRBV21-1,NA,TGTGCCAGCAGCAAAGTTGCAGGGGAAAGAGCTGGCTACACCTTC,CASSKVAGERAGYTF
TRBJ1-6,NA,TRBV6-5,NA,TGTGCCAGCAGTTACTCCTTCGGGGAGAATTCACCCCTCCACTTT,CASSYSFGENSPLHF
TRBJ2-5,NA,TRBV29-1,NA,TGCAGCGTTGAAGGGGTCAAGACGCAAGAGACCCAGTACTTC,CSVEGVKTQETQYF
TRBJ1-1,TRBD1,TRBV19,NA,TGTGCCAGTAGTTGGGACAGGGGGAGGACTGAAGCTTTCTTT,CASSWDRGRTEAFF
TRBJ2-7,NA,TRBV6-5,NA,TGTGCCAGCAGCCCACACCCCTCGGCGGAGCAGTACTTC,CASSPHPSAEQYF
TRBJ1-3,NA,TRBV5-1,NA,TGCGCCAGCAGCCCGGCAGGGGTCGGAAACACCATATATTTT,CASSPAGVGNTIYF
TRBJ2-7,TRBD1,TRBV2,NA,TGTGCCAGCAGTTCATTGCCGGGACAGGGGGCTCTAATTTCCTACGAGCAGTACTTC,CASSSLPGQGALISYEQYF
TRBJ2-5,NA,TRBV11-3,NA,TGTGCCAGCAGCCGAGGAGGGACTCAAGAGACCCAGTACTTC,CASSRGGTQETQYF
TRBJ1-3,NA,TRBV19,NA,TGTGCCAGTCGAACCCATTATGGTGCCATATATTTT,CASRTHYGAIYF
TRBJ2-7,NA,TRBV7-9,NA,TGTGCCAGCAGCGGGACGGCTTCCGAGCAGTACTTC,CASSGTASEQYF
TRBJ1-1,NA,TRBV7-2,NA,TGTGCCAGCAGCCCCCGGATTTCACCCGGGACTGAAGCTTTCTTT,CASSPRISPGTEAFF
TRBJ1-2,NA,TRBV4-2,once,TGTGCCAGCAGCCAAGATCTAGTCGGGGGGCGCCTTGGCTACACCTTC,CASSQDLVGGRLGYTF
TRBJ1-6,NA,TRBV7-8,NA,TGTGCCAGCAGCTTAGCGGGAACAGGACACAATAATTCACCCCTCCACTTT,CASSLAGTGHNNSPLHF
TRBJ1-6,NA,TRBV5-1,NA,TGCGCCAGCAGCTGGAGGGTAAATTCACCCCTCCACTTT,CASSWRVNSPLHF
TRBJ2-3,TRBD1,TRBV7-2,NA,TGTGCCAGCAGGATATTGACAGGGATCGGCACAGATACGCAGTATTTT,CASRILTGIGTDTQYF
TRBJ2-3,NA,TRBV5-4,NA,TGTGCCAGGGATACGCAGTATTTT,CARDTQYF
TRBJ1-1,NA,TRBV18,once,TGTGCCAGCTCATCGAAGGACGGGACTGAAGCTTTCTTT,CASSSKDGTEAFF
TRBJ1-2,TRBD1,TRBV2,NA,TGTGCCAGTTGGGACAGCTACTATGGCTACACCTTC,CASWDSYYGYTF
TRBJ1-2,NA,TRBV5-6,NA,TGTGCCAGCAGCTTTTGGCAGGCCTCGGTTGGCTACACCTTC,CASSFWQASVGYTF
TRBJ2-5,NA,TRBV11-2,NA,TGTGCCAGCAGAACCATACGGGACAAACAAGAGACCCAGTACTTC,CASRTIRDKQETQYF
TRBJ1-2,NA,TRBV4-1,few,TGCGCCAGCAGCCAAACCCAGCTTAACTATGGCTACACCTTC,CASSQTQLNYGYTF
TRBJ1-1,NA,TRBV30,NA,TGTGCCTGGAGTGTAGTGTCCAACACTGAAGCTTTCTTT,CAWSVVSNTEAFF
TRBJ2-2,NA,TRBV30,NA,TGTGCCTGCGCGAACACCGGGGAGCTGTTTTTT,CACANTGELFF
TRBJ2-7,NA,TRBV9,NA,TGTGCCAGCGGCCCCCCAGGGGGGGAGCAGTACTTC,CASGPPGGEQYF
TRBJ2-1,NA,TRBV7-3,NA,TGTGCCAGCAGCTTAATCCCAGATTACAATGAGCAGTTCTTC,CASSLIPDYNEQFF
TRBJ2-3,TRBD1,TRBV6-2/TRBV6-3,NA,TGTGCCAGCAGTTACCCCATGGACAGGTTCATGCATACGCAGTATTTT,CASSYPMDRFMHTQYF
TRBJ2-3,NA,TRBV12-3/TRBV12-4,NA,TGTGCCAGCAGTCCAGGAACAGATACGCAGTATTTT,CASSPGTDTQYF
TRBJ1-1,TRBD1,TRBV6-1,NA,TGTGCCAGCAGTGAAAAGTCAGGGGGGCGGGGCACTGAAGCTTTCTTT,CASSEKSGGRGTEAFF
TRBJ1-2,NA,TRBV7-9,NA,TGTGCCAGCAGCTCAGGGTTATATGGCTACACCTTC,CASSSGLYGYTF
TRBJ1-1,NA,TRBV18,few,TGTGCCAGCTCACCATCCAGCTCAGACGCTTTCTTT,CASSPSSSDAFF
TRBJ1-1,TRBD1,TRBV6-5,NA,TGTGCCAGCAGGACAGACAGGGATGGCACTGAAGCTTTCTTT,CASRTDRDGTEAFF